Given below is one T cell receptor beta chain in context. As yet, its antigen is unknown. This sample was included in a study of T cell responses to AZD1222 COVID-19 vaccine. Overall study results and limits: The repertoires were collected only after the peak T cell response. White British people made up most donors, females outnumbered males, and clonal diversity was possibly underestimated.

Germline assignment: CDR1 LNHDA and CDR2 SQIVND (reference sequence). This CDR3 comprises 11 residues. V was clipped by 6 bases and J by 3 bases, with 6 bases between them. This table comes from immunoSEQ multiplex PCR, and its TCRdb copy is limited to in-frame clones, with some not included. There are 150,000 to 200,000 clones in the sample; 85% to 95% occur only once, and around 1.6% lies in the top ten. This chain connects TRBV19 to TRBJ2-7, with D maybe TRBD1 (6 bases). The specimen was peripheral blood, collected 28 days after the second AZD1222 dose. This TCR came from an adult who received the AZD1222 COVID-19 vaccine. The chain's CDR3 is CASRQGYEQYF. The CDR3 DNA sequence: TGTGCCAGTAGACAGGGCTACGAGCAGTACTTC.